This T cell receptor (beta chain) was recovered during a study of Graves' ophthalmopathy and Graves' hyperthyroidism. For repertoire sequencing, the TCR beta CDR3 regions were amplified from RNA transcripts. A first-round RT-PCR used HTBI primers, followed by a second-round multiplex PCR. TCRdb called the multiplex PCR reads again in MiXCR, with one record for every CDR3 protein. The table shows some 350,000 distinct CDR3 sequences, with about 18% occurring only once. There are many counts of this clonotype. The germline CDR1 and CDR2 sequences are LNHDA and SQIVND (reference sequence). The CDR3 is 12 residues long. Trimming removed 4 bases at V and 6 bases at J, with 9 bases between.

This sequence originates from an adult woman with stable Graves' hyperthyroidism. The chain couples TRBV19 to TRBJ1-2; possibly TRBD1 for D (6 bases). Sequenced: peripheral blood. The CDR3 coding sequence is TGTGCCAGTAGTACAGGGGCGAATGGCTACACCTTC. Amino acid sequence: CASSTGANGYTF.